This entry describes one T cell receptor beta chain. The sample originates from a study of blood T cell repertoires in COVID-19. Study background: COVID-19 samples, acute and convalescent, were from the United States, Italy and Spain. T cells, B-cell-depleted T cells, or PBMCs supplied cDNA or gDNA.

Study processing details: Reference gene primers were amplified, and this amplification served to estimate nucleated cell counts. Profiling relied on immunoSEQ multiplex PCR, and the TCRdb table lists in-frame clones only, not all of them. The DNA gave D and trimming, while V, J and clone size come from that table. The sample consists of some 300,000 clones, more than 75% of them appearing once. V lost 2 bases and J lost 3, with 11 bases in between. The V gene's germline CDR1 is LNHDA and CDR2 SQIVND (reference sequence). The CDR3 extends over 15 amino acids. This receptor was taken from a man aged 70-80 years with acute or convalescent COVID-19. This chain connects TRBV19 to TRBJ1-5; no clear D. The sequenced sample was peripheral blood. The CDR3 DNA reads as TGTGCCAGTAGTATACCCGGAGCAAACAATCAGCCCCAGCATTTT. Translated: CASSIPGANNQPQHF.